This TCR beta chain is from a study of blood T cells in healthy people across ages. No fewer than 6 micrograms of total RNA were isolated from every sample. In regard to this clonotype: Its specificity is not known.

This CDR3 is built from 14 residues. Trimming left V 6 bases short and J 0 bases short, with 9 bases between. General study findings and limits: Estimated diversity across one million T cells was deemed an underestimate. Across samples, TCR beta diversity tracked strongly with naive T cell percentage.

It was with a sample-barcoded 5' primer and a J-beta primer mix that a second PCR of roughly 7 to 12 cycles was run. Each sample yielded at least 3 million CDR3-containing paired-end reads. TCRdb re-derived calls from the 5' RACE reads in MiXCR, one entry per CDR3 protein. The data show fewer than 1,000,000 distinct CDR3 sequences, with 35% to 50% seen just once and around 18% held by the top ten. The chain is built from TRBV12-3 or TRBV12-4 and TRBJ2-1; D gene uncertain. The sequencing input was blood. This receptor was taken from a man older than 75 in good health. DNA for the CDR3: TGTGCCAGCAGCGATAGTAGCTCCTACAATGAGCAGTTCTTC. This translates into CASSDSSSYNEQFF.